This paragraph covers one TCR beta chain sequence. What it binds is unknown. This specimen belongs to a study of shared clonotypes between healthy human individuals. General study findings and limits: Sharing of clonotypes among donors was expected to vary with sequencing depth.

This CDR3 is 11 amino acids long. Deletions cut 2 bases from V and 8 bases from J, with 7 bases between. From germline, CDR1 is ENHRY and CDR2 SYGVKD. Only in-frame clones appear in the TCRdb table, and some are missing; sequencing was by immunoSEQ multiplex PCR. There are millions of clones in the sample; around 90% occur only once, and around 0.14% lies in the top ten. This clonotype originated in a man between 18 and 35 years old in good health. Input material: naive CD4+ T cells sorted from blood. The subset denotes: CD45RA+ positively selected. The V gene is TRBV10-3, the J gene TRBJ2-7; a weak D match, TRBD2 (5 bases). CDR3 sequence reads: CAISEVGKQYF. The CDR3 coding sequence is TGTGCCATCAGTGAGGTCGGGAAGCAGTACTTC.